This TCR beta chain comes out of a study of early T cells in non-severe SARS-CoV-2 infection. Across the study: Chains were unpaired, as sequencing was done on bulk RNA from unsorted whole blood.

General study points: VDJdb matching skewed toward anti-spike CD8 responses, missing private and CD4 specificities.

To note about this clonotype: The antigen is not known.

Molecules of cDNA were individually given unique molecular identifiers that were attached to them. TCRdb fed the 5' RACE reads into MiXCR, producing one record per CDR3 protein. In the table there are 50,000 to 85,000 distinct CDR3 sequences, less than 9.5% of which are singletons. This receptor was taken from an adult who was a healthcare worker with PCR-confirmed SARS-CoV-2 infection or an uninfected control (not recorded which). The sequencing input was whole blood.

In DNA form, the CDR3 reads TGTGCCAGCGTCGGGGGCGCTAACTATGGCTACACCTTC. The encoded protein is CASVGGANYGYTF. This chain links TRBV25-1 with TRBJ1-2; D possibly corresponds to TRBD1 (6 bases). V was cut by 8 bases and J by 0 bases, with 10 bases left in between. This CDR3 contains 13 residues. Germline CDR1 and CDR2: MGHDK and SYGVNS.